What follows are 20 T cell receptor beta chains derived from one specimen sequenced in a study of cytomegalovirus exposure and HLA in healthy donors. With 60 Vbeta and 13 Jbeta primers, the PCR was carried out. Method: immunoSEQ multiplex PCR; TCRdb's copy keeps in-frame clones and lacks some. The sample has about 200,000 clones, and its top ten clones hold roughly 1.2%. Sequenced material: PBMCs. Receptors were obtained from a girl aged 2 to 10 in good health and CMV-seropositive.

The chain joins TRBV27 to TRBJ2-1; a possible D gene is TRBD1 (6 bases). The CDR3 loop spans 17 amino acids. Per germline, CDR1 MNHEY and CDR2 SMNVEV (reference sequence). V dropped 3 bases and J dropped 0 bases, with 15 bases sitting between them. The CDR3 nucleotides are TGTGCCAGCAGTTTGATTGGGAGCAGGGGCTCCTACAATGAGCAGTTCTTC. It specifies CASSLIGSRGSYNEQFF.

This chain uses TRBV6-5 with TRBJ2-3, with 8 positions matching TRBD2. The J segment lost 7 bases and the V segment lost 6 bases, leaving 12 bases of the junction unmatched. Germline V gene data show CDR1 as MNHEY and CDR2 as SVGAGI. The CDR3 length is 15 residues. The CDR3 DNA reads as TGTGCCAGCAGCGCCCGGAGCGGGAGTCCCAATACGCAGTATTTT. Amino acids: CASSARSGSPNTQYF.

The chain is built from TRBV28 and TRBJ1-4; 7 positions agree with TRBD1. CDR3 length: 15 residues. V dropped 2 bases and J dropped 5; count of bases not matched to a gene: 5. The germline gives CDR1 MDHEN, CDR2 SYDVKM. The CDR3 bases are TGTGCCAGCAGTTTACCCGGACAGGCAAATGAAAAACTGTTTTTT. Amino acid sequence: CASSLPGQANEKLFF.

This sequence joins TRBV18 and TRBJ2-5, with a possible D match to TRBD2 (6 bases). Germline loops: CDR1 KGHSH, CDR2 LQKENI. V was shortened by 1 base and J by 1 base, with 7 bases between the two germline ends. This CDR3 has 14 residues. The chain's CDR3 is CASSPRRVQETQYF. The CDR3, as DNA: TGTGCCAGCTCACCACGGAGGGTCCAAGAGACCCAGTACTTC.

This chain uses TRBV5-6 with TRBJ2-7; 7 bases are shared with TRBD1. Losses at the gene ends were 4 bases for V and 2 bases for J; bases not matched to a gene: 3. The CDR3 has 13 amino acids. CDR1 is SGHDT and CDR2 is YYEEEE in the germline V gene. The CDR3 DNA follows: TGTGCCAGCAGCAGGGACAGAGCCTACGAGCAGTACTTC. It codes for CASSRDRAYEQYF.

The chain uses TRBV2 and TRBJ2-7, with D hard to call. The CDR3 extends over 12 amino acids. V shed 3 bases and J shed 2 bases, with 5 bases lying between them. Germline CDR1 and CDR2: SNHLY and FYNNEI. CDR3 protein: CASSEGPYEQYF. In DNA, the CDR3 is TGTGCCAGCAGTGAGGGCCCCTACGAGCAGTACTTC.

This rearrangement joins TRBV15 to TRBJ1-2, with no clear D. Germline-derived CDR1 and CDR2 are LNHNV and YYDKDF (reference sequence). CDR3 length equals 14 residues. Trimming pared 5 bases from V and 3 bases from J, leaving 13 bases between. The CDR3 nucleotides are TGTGCCACCAGCGGACCTGGGAGGGACTATGGCTACACCTTC. It yields the protein CATSGPGRDYGYTF.

The chain combines TRBV30 with TRBJ1-2; D remains unclear. CDR3 length: 10 amino acids. The ends were cut back, 2 bases at V and 9 bases at J, with 7 bases in the middle. Germline V lookup: CDR1 GTSNPN, CDR2 SVGIG (reference sequence). The CDR3 sequence is CAWSRSSYTF. In nucleotides, the CDR3 is TGTGCCTGGAGTAGGAGTAGCTACACCTTC.

This chain connects TRBV5-4 to TRBJ2-2; unclear D gene. V lost 1 base to trimming and J lost 6 bases, with 4 bases between them. Germline-derived CDR1 and CDR2 are SGHNT and YYREEE (reference sequence). This CDR3 spans 12 amino acids. The CDR3 reads CASSLPSGELFF. CDR3 in DNA: TGTGCCAGCAGCTTGCCCTCCGGGGAGCTGTTTTTT. The full variable domain, rest sourced from reference TRBV5-4 and TRBJ2-2, is ETGVTQSPTHLIKTRGQQVTLRCSSQSGHNTVSWYQQALGQGPQFIFQYYREEENGRGNFPPRFSGLQFPNYSSELNVNALELDDSALYLCASSLPSGELFFGEGSRLTVL.

The chain has TRBV7-9 and TRBJ2-7; no firm D call. The germline V gene has CDR1 SEHNR and CDR2 FQNEAQ (reference sequence). CDR3 length equals 14 residues. V was clipped by 5 bases and J by 4 bases, with 15 bases between them. The CDR3 reads CASSRPRYTYEQYF. The CDR3 nucleotides read TGTGCCAGCAGCCGGCCTAGATACACATACGAGCAGTACTTC.

The chain recombines TRBV7-8 with TRBJ1-1, with 8 positions matching TRBD1. Trimming at V came to 3 bases and at J to 0 bases, leaving 9 bases not matched to a gene. The CDR3 consists of 17 residues. Germline CDR1 SGHVS, CDR2 FQNEAQ. CDR3 residues: CASSFRTGTSVNTEAFF. In DNA, the CDR3 is TGTGCCAGCAGCTTCAGGACAGGGACCAGCGTGAACACTGAAGCTTTCTTT.

This sequence joins TRBV29-1 and TRBJ1-1, with 7 bases aligning to TRBD1. CDR3 length: 12 residues. Germline V gene sequence: CDR1 SQVTM, CDR2 ANQGSEA. The J segment lost 4 bases and the V segment lost 5 bases, leaving 4 bases of the junction unmatched. This CDR3 reads CSVTDRATEAFF. CDR3 coding DNA: TGCAGCGTTACTGACAGGGCCACTGAAGCTTTCTTT.

The rearrangement links TRBV7-9 to TRBJ2-7, with D perhaps TRBD1 (6 bases). The CDR3 is made up of 15 amino acids. Trimming removed 4 bases at V and 2 bases at J, with 15 bases between. CDR1 and CDR2 (germline): SEHNR, FQNEAQ (reference sequence). CDR3 protein: CASSSPHRATYEQYF. Written as DNA, the CDR3 is TGTGCCAGCAGCTCCCCCCACAGGGCAACCTACGAGCAGTACTTC.

The rearrangement joins TRBV18 to TRBJ2-2, with D perhaps TRBD1 (6 bases). This CDR3 is 15 amino acids long. V was cut by 6 bases and J by 3 bases, with 14 bases left in between. Germline CDR1 reads KGHSH; CDR2 reads LQKENI. The CDR3 region is CASSLLDRDTGELFF. The CDR3 DNA is TGTGCCAGCTCCTTACTGGACAGAGACACCGGGGAGCTGTTTTTT.

J is TRBJ1-1 and V is TRBV10-1, with D possibly TRBD1 on 5 matching bases. The CDR3 spans 14 residues. Germline V gives CDR1 WNHNN, CDR2 SYGVQD (reference sequence). Trimming pared 3 bases from V and 5 bases from J, leaving 13 bases between. In nucleotides, the CDR3 is TGCGCCAGCAGTGATACAGGACGACCGACTGAAGCTTTCTTT. Translated, it gives CASSDTGRPTEAFF.

The chain has TRBV6-4 and TRBJ2-2; 10 bases map to TRBD1. CDR3 length: 14 amino acids. Germline V gene data show CDR1 as MRHNA and CDR2 as SNTAGT. Germline trimming cut 2 bases from V and 6 bases from J; bases unmatched to any gene: 0. The CDR3 reads CASSDGQGAGELFF. The CDR3 DNA reads as TGTGCCAGCAGTGACGGACAGGGGGCCGGGGAGCTGTTTTTT.

V gene TRBV7-9 combines with J gene TRBJ2-1; 11 nucleotides line up with TRBD2. Trimming removed 5 bases from V and 9 bases from J; junction bases left unmatched: 6. The length of the CDR3 is 14 residues. Germline-derived CDR1 and CDR2 are SEHNR and FQNEAQ (reference sequence). CDR3 nucleotide sequence: TGTGCCAGCAGCCCTCTAGCGGGAGGAGTTGAGCAGTTCTTC. Translated: CASSPLAGGVEQFF.

The gene calls are TRBV28 and TRBJ1-2, with TRBD1 identical over 7 bases. The V gene's germline CDR1 is MDHEN and CDR2 SYDVKM. The V gene end was trimmed by 7 bases and the J gene end by 2 bases; junction bases not matched to a gene: 4. CDR3 length: 13 amino acids. The DNA for the CDR3 is TGTGCCAGCACCTTGGGACAGAACTATGGCTACACCTTC. It encodes CASTLGQNYGYTF.

The V and J genes are TRBV28 and TRBJ2-5, with TRBD1 as a possible D gene (5 bases). Matching the DNA end better, TRBJ2-7 makes the J call doubtful. Germline V gene lookup returns CDR1 MDHEN and CDR2 SYDVKM. The CDR3 has 13 amino acids. The CDR3 protein is CASGPTDTHEQYF. DNA for the CDR3: TGTGCCAGCGGACCGACAGATACTCACGAGCAGTACTTC.

The J gene is TRBJ2-1, the V gene TRBV27; 11 bases match TRBD1. V shed 8 bases, J shed 8 bases, and the junction held 17 bases outside the gene matches. This CDR3 region has 17 residues. Germline V CDR1 and CDR2: MNHEY, SMNVEV (reference sequence). The CDR3 here is CASCWTGGALFLHEQFF. For the CDR3, the DNA is TGTGCCAGCTGTTGGACAGGGGGCGCGTTGTTCCTCCATGAGCAGTTCTTC.